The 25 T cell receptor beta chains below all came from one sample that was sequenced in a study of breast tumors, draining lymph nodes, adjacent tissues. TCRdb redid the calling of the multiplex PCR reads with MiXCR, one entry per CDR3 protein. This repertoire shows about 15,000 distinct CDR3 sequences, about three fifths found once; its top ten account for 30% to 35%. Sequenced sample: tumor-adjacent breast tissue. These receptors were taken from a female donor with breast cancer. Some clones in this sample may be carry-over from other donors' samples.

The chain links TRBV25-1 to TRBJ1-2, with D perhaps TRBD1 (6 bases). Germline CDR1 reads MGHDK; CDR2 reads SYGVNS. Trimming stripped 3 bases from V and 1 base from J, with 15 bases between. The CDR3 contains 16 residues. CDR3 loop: CASSDQNRELNYGYTF. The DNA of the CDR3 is TGTGCCAGCAGTGACCAAAACAGGGAGCTTAACTATGGCTACACCTTC.

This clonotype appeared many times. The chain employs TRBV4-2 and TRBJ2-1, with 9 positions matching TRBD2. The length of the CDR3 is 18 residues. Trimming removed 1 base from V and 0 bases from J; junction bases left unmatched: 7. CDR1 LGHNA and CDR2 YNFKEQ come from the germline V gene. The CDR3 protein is CASSQGSLAGSSYNEQFF. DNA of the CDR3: TGTGCCAGCAGCCAAGGTTCGCTAGCGGGGAGCTCCTACAATGAGCAGTTCTTC.

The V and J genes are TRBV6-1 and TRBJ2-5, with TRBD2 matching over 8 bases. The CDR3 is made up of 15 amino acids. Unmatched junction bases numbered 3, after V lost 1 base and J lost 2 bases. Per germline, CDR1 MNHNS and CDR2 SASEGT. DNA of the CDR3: TGTGCCAGCAGTGAAGGAGCGGGGGATCAAGAGACCCAGTACTTC. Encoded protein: CASSEGAGDQETQYF.

Here the CDR3 DNA reads TGTGCCAGCAGCCCCACAGGGATCTATGGCTACACCTTC. It encodes CASSPTGIYGYTF. The genes are TRBV14 and TRBJ1-2; the D gene is possibly TRBD1 (6 bases). V was shortened by 4 bases and J by 4 bases, with 10 bases between the two germline ends. The germline CDR1 and CDR2 sequences are SGHDN and FVKESK. This CDR3 has 13 amino acids.

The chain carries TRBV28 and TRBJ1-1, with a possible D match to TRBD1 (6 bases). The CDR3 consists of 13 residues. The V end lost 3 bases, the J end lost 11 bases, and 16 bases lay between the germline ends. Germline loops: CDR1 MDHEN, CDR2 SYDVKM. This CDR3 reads CASSLDSPPRAFF. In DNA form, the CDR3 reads TGTGCCAGCAGTTTGGACAGTCCCCCTAGGGCTTTCTTT.

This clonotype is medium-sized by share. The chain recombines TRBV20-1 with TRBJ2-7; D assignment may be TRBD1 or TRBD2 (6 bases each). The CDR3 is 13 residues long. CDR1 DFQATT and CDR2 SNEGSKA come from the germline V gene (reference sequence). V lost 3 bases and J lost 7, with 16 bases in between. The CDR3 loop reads CSARAGWGQEQYF. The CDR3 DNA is TGCAGTGCTAGGGCGGGGTGGGGGCAAGAGCAGTACTTC.

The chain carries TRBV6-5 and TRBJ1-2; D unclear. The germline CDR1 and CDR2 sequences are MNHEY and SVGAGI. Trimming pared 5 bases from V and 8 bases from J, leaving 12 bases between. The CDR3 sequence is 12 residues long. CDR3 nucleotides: TGTGCCAGCAGTGGCGGAATGGGGGGCTACACCTTC. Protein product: CASSGGMGGYTF.

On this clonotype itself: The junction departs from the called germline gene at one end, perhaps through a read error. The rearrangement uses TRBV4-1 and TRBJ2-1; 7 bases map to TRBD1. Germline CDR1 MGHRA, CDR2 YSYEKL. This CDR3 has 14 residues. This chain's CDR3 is CASSVGQFSNGQFF. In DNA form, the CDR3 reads TGCGCTAGTAGTGTGGGACAGTTTAGTAATGGGCAGTTCTTC.

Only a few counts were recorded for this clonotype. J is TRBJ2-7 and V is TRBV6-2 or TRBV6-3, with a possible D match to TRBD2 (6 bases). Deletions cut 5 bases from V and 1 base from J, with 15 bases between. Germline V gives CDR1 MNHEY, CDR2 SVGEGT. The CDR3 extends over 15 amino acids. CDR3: CASSEMGTSSYEQYF. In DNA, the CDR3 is TGTGCCAGCAGTGAAATGGGGACTTCATCCTACGAGCAGTACTTC.

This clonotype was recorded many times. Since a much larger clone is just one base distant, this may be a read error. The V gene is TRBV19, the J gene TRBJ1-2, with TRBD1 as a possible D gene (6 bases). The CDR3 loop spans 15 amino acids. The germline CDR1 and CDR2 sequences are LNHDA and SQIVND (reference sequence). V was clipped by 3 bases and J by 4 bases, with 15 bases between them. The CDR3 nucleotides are TGTGCCAGTAGTATGTACAGGGCGGTGGGCTATGGCTACACCTTC. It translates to CASSMYRAVGYGYTF.

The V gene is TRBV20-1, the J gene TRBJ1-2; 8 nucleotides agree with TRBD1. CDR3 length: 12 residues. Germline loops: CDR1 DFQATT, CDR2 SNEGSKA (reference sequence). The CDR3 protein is CSAGQGGYGYTF. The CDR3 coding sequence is TGCAGCGCCGGACAGGGTGGCTATGGCTACACCTTC.

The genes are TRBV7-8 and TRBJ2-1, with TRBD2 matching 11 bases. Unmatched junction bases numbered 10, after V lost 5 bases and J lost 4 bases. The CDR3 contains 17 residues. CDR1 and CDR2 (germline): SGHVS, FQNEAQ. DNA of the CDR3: TGTGCCAGCAGCCCGCAACAGACTAGCGGGGTATACAATGAGCAGTTCTTC. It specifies CASSPQQTSGVYNEQFF.

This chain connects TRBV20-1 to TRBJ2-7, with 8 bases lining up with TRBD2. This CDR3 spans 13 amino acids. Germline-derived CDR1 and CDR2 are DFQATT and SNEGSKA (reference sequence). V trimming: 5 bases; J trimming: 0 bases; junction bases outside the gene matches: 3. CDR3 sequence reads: CSAVAGSSYEQYF. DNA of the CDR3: TGCAGTGCTGTAGCGGGGAGCTCCTACGAGCAGTACTTC.

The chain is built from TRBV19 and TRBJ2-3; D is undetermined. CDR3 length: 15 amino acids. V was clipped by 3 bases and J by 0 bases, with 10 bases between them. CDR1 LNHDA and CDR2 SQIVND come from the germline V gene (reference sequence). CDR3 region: CASSIRARSTDTQYF. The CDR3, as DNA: TGTGCCAGTAGTATTCGGGCCAGGAGCACAGATACGCAGTATTTT.

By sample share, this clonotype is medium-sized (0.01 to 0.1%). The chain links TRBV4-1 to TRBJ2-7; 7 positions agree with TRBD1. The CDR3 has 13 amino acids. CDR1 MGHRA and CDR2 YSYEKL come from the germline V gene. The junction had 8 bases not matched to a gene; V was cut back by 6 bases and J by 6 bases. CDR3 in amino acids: CASSRQGRGEQYF. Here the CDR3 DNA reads TGCGCCAGCAGTCGACAGGGTAGAGGCGAGCAGTACTTC.

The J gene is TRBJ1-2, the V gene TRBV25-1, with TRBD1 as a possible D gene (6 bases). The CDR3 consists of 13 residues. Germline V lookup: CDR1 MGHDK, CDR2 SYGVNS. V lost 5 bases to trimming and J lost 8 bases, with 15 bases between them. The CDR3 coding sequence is TGTGCCAGCAGTCTGGGGCCAGGGGAAGGCTACACCTTC. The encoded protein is CASSLGPGEGYTF.

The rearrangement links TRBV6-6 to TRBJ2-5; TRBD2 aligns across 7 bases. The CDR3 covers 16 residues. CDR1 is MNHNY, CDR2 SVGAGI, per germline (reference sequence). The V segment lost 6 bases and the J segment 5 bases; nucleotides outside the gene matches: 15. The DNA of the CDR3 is TGTGCCAGCAGGATCTTTGGGGCGGGAGAGGAGGAGACCCAGTACTTC. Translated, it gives CASRIFGAGEEETQYF.

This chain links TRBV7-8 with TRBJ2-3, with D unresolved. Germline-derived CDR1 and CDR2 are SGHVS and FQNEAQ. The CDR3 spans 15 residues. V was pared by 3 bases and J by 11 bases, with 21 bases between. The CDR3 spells CASSLGARNTEMQYF. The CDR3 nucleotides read TGTGCCAGCAGCTTGGGCGCGCGCAACACAGAAATGCAGTATTTT.

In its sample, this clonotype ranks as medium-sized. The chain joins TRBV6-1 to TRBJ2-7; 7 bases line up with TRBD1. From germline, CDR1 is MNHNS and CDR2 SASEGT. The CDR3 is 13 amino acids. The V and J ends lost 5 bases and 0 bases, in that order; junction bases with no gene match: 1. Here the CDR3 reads CASSSGGSYEQYF. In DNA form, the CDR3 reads TGTGCCAGCAGTTCAGGGGGCTCCTACGAGCAGTACTTC.

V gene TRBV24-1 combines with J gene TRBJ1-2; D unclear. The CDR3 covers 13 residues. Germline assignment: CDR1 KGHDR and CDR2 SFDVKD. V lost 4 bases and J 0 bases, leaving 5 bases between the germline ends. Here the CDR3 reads CATSERANYGYTF. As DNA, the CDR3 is TGTGCCACCAGTGAACGGGCTAACTATGGCTACACCTTC.

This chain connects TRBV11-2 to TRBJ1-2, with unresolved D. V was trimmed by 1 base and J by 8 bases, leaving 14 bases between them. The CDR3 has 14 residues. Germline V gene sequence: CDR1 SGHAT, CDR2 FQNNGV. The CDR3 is CASSLGVGDRGYTF. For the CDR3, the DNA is TGTGCCAGCAGCTTAGGAGTCGGAGATAGGGGCTACACCTTC.

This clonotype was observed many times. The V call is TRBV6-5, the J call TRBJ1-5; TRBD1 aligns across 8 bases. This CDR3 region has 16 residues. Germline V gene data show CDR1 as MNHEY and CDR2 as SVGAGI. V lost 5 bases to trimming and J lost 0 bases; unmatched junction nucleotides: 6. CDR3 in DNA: TGTGCCAGCAGTCCCTACAGGGGGGCTAGCAATCAGCCCCAGCATTTT. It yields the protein CASSPYRGASNQPQHF.

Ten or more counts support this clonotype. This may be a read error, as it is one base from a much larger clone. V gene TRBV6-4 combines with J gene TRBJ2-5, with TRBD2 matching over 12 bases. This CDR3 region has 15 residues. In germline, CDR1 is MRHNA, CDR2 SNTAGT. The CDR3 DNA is TGTGCCAGCAGTAAGACTAGCGGGAGTGGAGAGACCCGGTACTTC. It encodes CASSKTSGSGETRYF.

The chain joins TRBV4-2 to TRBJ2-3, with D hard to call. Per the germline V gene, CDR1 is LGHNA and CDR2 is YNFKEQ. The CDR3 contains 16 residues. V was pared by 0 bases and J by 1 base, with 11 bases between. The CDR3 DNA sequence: TGTGCCAGCAGCCAAGAGGCGGCGCAGGGCACAGATACGCAGTATTTT. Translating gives CASSQEAAQGTDTQYF.

In DNA, the CDR3 is TGCGCCAGCAGCCTTGGCCTATATGCAACTAATGAAAAACTGTTTTTT. Its translation is CASSLGLYATNEKLFF. The rearrangement links TRBV10-2 to TRBJ1-4; D unresolved. This CDR3 has 16 amino acids. Trimming took 6 bases from V and 0 from J, leaving 14 bases between them. Germline V gene sequence: CDR1 WSHSY, CDR2 SAAADI.